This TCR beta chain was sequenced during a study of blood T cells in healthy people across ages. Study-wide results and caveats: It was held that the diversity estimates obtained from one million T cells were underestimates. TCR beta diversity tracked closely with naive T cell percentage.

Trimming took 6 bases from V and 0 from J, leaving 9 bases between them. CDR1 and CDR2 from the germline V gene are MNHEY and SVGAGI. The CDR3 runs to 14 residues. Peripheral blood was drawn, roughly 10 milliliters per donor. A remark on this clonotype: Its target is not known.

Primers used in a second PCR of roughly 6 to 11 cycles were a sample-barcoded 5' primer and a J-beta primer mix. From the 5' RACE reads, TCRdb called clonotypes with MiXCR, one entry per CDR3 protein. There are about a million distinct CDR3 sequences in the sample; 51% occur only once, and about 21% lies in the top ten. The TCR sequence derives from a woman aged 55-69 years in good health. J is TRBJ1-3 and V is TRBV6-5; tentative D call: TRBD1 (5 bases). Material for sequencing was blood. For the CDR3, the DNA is TGTGCCAGCAGCACAGGAATCTCTGGAAACACCATATATTTT. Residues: CASSTGISGNTIYF.